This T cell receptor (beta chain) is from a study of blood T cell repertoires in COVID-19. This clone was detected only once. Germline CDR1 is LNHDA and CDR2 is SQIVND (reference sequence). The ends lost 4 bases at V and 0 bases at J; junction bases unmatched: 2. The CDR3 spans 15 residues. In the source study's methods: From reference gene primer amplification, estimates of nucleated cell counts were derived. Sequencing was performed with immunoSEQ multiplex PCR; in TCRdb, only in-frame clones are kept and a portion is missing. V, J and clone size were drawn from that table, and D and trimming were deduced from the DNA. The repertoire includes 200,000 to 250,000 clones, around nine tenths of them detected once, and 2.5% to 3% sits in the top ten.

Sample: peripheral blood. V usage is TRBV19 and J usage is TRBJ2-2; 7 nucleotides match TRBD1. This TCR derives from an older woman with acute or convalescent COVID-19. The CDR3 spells CASSTDRPNTGELFF. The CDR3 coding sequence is TGTGCCAGTAGTACGGACAGGCCGAACACCGGGGAGCTGTTTTTT.